This T cell receptor (beta chain) was identified in a study of glioma-infiltrating T cells after dendritic cell vaccination. This clone has just a few counts. TCRdb keeps only in-frame clones here, not all; method: immunoSEQ multiplex PCR. The data show approximately 84,000 clones, with approximately 90% seen just once and around 16% held by the top ten. The CDR3 runs 11 residues. Germline CDR1 and CDR2: MNHNS and SASEGT. The V and J ends lost 7 bases and 6 bases respectively, with 10 bases between them. V usage is TRBV6-1 and J usage is TRBJ2-7; D remains unclear. The material sequenced was blood, taken before dendritic cell vaccination. This receptor was taken from a human donor with glioblastoma. Here the CDR3 DNA reads TGTGCCAGCAATACCGCGTCCGAGCAGTACTTC. Translating gives CASNTASEQYF.